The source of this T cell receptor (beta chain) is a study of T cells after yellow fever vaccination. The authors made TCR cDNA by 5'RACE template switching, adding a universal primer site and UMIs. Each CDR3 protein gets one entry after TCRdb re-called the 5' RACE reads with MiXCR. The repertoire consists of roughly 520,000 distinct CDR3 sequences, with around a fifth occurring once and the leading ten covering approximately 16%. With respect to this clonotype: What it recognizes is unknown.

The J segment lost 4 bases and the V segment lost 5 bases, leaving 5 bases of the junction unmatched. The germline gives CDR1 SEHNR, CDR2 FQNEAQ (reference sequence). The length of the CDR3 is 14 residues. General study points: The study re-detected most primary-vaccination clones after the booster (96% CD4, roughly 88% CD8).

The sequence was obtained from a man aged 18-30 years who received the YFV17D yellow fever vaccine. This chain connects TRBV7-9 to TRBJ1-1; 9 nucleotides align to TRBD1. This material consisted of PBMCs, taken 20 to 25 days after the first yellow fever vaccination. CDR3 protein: CASSPTQGATEAFF. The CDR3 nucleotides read TGTGCCAGCAGCCCAACACAGGGGGCCACTGAAGCTTTCTTT.